Given below is one TCR beta chain in context. A sample-barcoded 5' primer and a J-beta primer mix were used in a second PCR of roughly 6 to 11 cycles. TCRdb ran MiXCR on the 5' RACE reads and lists one entry per CDR3 protein. The sample has roughly 790,000 distinct CDR3 sequences, approximately 39% seen once; the top ten hold more than 20%. This record comes from a study of blood T cells in healthy people across ages. The germline V gene has CDR1 SGHVS and CDR2 FQNEAQ. Trimming cost V 5 bases and J 0 bases, with 8 bases left between them. The CDR3 is 13 residues long. Input material: blood. J is TRBJ2-7 and V is TRBV7-8; D is unclear. This sequence was found in a woman aged 55-70 years in good health. CDR3 amino acids: CASSRTASYEQYF. The CDR3 nucleotides read TGTGCCAGCAGCCGAACTGCCTCCTACGAGCAGTACTTC.